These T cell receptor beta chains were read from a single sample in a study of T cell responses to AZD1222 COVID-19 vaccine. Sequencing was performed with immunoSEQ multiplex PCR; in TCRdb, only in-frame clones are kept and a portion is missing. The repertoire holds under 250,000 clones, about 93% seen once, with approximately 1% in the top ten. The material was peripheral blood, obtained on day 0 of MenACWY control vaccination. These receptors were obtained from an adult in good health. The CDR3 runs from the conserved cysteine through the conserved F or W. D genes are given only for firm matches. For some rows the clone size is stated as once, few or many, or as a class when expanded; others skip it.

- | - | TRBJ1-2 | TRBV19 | CASSIDSPAGYGYTF
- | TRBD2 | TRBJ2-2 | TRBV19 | CASSSSGNTGELFF
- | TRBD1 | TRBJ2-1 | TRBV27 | CASNWNSGQVANEQFF
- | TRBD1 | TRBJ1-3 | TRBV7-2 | CASSPTLSRGRPGNTIYF
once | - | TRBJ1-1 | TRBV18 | CASSPGRGRDTEAFF
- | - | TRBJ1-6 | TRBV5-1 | CASRSDSYNSPLHF
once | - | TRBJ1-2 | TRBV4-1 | CASSLLAHRQANYGYTF
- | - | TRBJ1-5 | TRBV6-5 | CASRRDRLSNQPQHF
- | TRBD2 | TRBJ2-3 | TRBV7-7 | CASSQLAGGSTDTQYF
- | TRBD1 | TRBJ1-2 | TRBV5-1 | CASSLARPGGAGGYTF
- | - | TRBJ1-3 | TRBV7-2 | CASSPGLSGNTIYF
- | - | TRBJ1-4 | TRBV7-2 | CASSLVSGTNEKLFF
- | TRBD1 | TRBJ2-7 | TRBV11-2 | CASSFTRSDRVYEQYF
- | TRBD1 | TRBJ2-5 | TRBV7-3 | CATADRGRETQYF
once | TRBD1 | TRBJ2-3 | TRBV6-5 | CASSRDRGQGDTQYF
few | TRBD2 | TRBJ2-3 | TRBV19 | CASSIGTSGGTDTQYF
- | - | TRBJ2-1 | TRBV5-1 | CASSRGTGNNEQFF
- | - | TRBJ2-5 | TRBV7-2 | CASTTGQGSGTQYF
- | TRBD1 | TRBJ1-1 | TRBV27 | CASSLQGAQTEAFF
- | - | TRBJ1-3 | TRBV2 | CASSDYTIYF
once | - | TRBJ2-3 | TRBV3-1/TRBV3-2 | CASSSLAADTQYF
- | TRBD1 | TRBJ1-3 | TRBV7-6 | CASSLEIGRGNSGNTIYF
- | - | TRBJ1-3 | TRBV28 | CASSFQGNTIYF
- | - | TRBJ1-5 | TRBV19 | CASSIIIQGSQPQHF
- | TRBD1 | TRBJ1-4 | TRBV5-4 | CASSPGDRGDNEKLFF
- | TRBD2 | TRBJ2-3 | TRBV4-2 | CASSQDPQRGTESQYF
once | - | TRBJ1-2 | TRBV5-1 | CASSPGQVYGYTF
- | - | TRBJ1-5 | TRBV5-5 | CASSLMFGYQPQHF
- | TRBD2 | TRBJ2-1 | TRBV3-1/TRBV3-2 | CASSQSLAGVGEQFF